These 25 T cell receptor beta chains share one sample of origin, sequenced in a study of blood T cell repertoires in COVID-19. The assay was immunoSEQ multiplex PCR, and TCRdb's table has in-frame clones only and misses some. The sample holds about 97,000 clones, 80% to 95% seen once. The specimen was peripheral blood. These receptors originate from a woman aged 50 to 65 with COVID-19, enrolled during active disease.

The V and J genes are TRBV7-9 and TRBJ1-2; 11 nucleotides agree with TRBD1. Germline V gene sequence: CDR1 SEHNR, CDR2 FQNEAQ (reference sequence). The CDR3 runs 18 residues. V lost 4 bases, J lost 8 bases, and 18 bases stayed unmatched. The CDR3 sequence: CASSSPTSQGQGGRGYTF. As DNA, the CDR3 is TGTGCCAGCAGCTCCCCGACAAGCCAGGGACAGGGGGGTAGAGGCTACACCTTC.

This chain connects TRBV12-3 or TRBV12-4 to TRBJ1-5; D uncertain. V was cut by 5 bases and J by 3 bases, with 8 bases left in between. This CDR3 is built from 13 residues. This CDR3 is CASSPQFNQPQHF. The CDR3 nucleotides read TGTGCCAGCAGTCCCCAGTTCAATCAGCCCCAGCATTTT.

The CDR3 spells CASSLTGFYEQYF. CDR3 sequence (DNA): TGTGCCAGCAGCCTGACAGGGTTTTACGAGCAGTACTTC. The genes are TRBV27 and TRBJ2-7, with 7 bases fitting TRBD1. The CDR3 spans 13 residues. CDR1 is MNHEY, CDR2 SMNVEV, per germline (reference sequence). The ends lost 6 bases at V and 4 bases at J; junction bases unmatched: 6.

Concerning this clone itself: A read error may account for a junction end that differs from germline. The V and J genes are TRBV5-6 and TRBJ1-2; TRBD1 aligns across 7 bases. Germline loops: CDR1 SGHDT, CDR2 YYEEEE. The CDR3 is 12 amino acids. The CDR3 DNA reads as TGTGCCAGCAGCTTCGGGACAGCCCCCGTCCGCTTC. This sequence encodes CASSFGTAPVRF. Supplemented by reference TRBV5-6 and TRBJ1-2, the full variable domain reads DAGVTQSPTHLIKTRGQQVTLRCSPKSGHDTVSWYQQALGQGPQFIFQYYEEEERQRGNFPDRFSGHQFPNYSSELNVNALLLGDSALYLCASSFGTAPVRFGSGTRLTVV.

The chain employs TRBV5-4 and TRBJ2-2, with TRBD2 matching over 11 bases. The CDR3 has 16 amino acids. CDR1 SGHNT and CDR2 YYREEE come from the germline V gene (reference sequence). Losses at the gene ends were 4 bases for V and 5 bases for J; bases not matched to a gene: 7. CDR3 in amino acids: CASSMGLAESTGELFF. CDR3 nucleotide sequence: TGTGCCAGCAGCATGGGACTAGCGGAGAGTACCGGGGAGCTGTTTTTT.

This chain links TRBV2 with TRBJ2-3; TRBD2 aligns across 9 bases. The CDR3 is 14 amino acids. CDR1 and CDR2 (germline): SNHLY, FYNNEI. After removal of 7 bases from V and 4 bases from J, the junction contained 6 bases not matched to a gene. For the CDR3, the DNA is TGTGCCAGCAACCAGCGGGGGGACTCAGATACGCAGTATTTT. Translated, it gives CASNQRGDSDTQYF. Full variable domain (outside the CDR3, taken from reference TRBV2 and TRBJ2-3): EPEVTQTPSHQVTQMGQEVILRCVPISNHLYFYWYRQILGQKVEFLVSFYNNEISEKSEIFDDQFSVERPDGSNFTLKIRSTKLEDSAMYFCASNQRGDSDTQYFGPGTRLTVL.

The rearrangement uses TRBV5-1 and TRBJ1-2; 7 nucleotides line up with TRBD1. V lost 0 bases to trimming and J lost 0 bases; unmatched junction nucleotides: 5. The CDR3 is made up of 16 amino acids. Germline CDR1 and CDR2: SGHRS and YFSETQ. The CDR3 sequence is CASSLEGQLANYGYTF. The CDR3 DNA sequence: TGCGCCAGCAGCTTGGAGGGACAGCTCGCTAACTATGGCTACACCTTC.

The chain joins TRBV7-2 to TRBJ1-1; TRBD1 matches 8 bases. There are 12 residues in the CDR3. Trimming at V came to 5 bases and at J to 7 bases, leaving 3 bases not matched to a gene. CDR1 and CDR2 from the germline V gene are SGHTA and FQGNSA. In DNA form, the CDR3 reads TGTGCCAGCAGCCTGACAGGGGATGAAGCTTTCTTT. It specifies CASSLTGDEAFF.

This chain uses TRBV7-9 with TRBJ2-3; no clear D gene. V lost 5 bases, J lost 2 bases, and 8 bases lay in between. The CDR3 loop spans 13 amino acids. The germline V gene encodes CDR1 SEHNR and CDR2 FQNEAQ (reference sequence). The CDR3 loop reads CASSHSFTDTQYF. CDR3 coding DNA: TGTGCCAGCAGCCACAGTTTCACAGATACGCAGTATTTT.

The chain employs TRBV19 and TRBJ1-2; 9 bases are a match to TRBD1. The length of the CDR3 is 15 residues. V gave up 5 bases and J gave up 4 bases; unmatched junction bases: 8. Germline CDR1 is LNHDA and CDR2 is SQIVND (reference sequence). This CDR3 reads CASSSPGTGFYGYTF. In nucleotides, the CDR3 is TGTGCCAGTAGTTCCCCCGGGACAGGGTTCTATGGCTACACCTTC.

CDR3 in amino acids: CASSLSSLAANEKLFF. CDR3 in DNA: TGTGCCAGCAGCTTATCCTCCTTAGCAGCTAATGAAAAACTGTTTTTT. J is TRBJ1-4 and V is TRBV11-3, with D unclear. Trimming took off 2 bases at V and 3 bases at J, with 13 bases between the two ends. The germline V gene encodes CDR1 SGHNT and CDR2 YENEEA. CDR3 length equals 16 residues.

The V gene is TRBV11-2, the J gene TRBJ2-2, with 7 nucleotides matching TRBD1. CDR1 and CDR2 (germline): SGHAT, FQNNGV. The CDR3 has 15 amino acids. The V segment lost 6 bases and the J segment 6 bases; nucleotides outside the gene matches: 10. The chain's CDR3 is CASSLGQARAGELFF. The CDR3 DNA follows: TGTGCCAGCAGTCTCGGACAGGCCCGGGCCGGGGAGCTGTTTTTT.

This clone was detected a few times. The chain uses TRBV5-1 and TRBJ1-1; unclear D gene. Germline lookup yields CDR1 SGHRS and CDR2 YFSETQ. Trimming took 5 bases from V and 1 from J, leaving 12 bases between them. The CDR3 covers 14 residues. Here the CDR3 DNA reads TGCGCCAGCAGAATTGGGCAGAAGAACACTGAAGCTTTCTTT. This gives the protein CASRIGQKNTEAFF.

The chain has TRBV19 and TRBJ2-7; maybe TRBD1 (5 bases). V lost 5 bases and J 2 bases, leaving 13 bases between the germline ends. Germline CDR1 LNHDA, CDR2 SQIVND (reference sequence). The CDR3 sequence is 14 residues long. CDR3 residues: CASSLRYRTYEQYF. The CDR3 coding sequence is TGTGCCAGTAGTCTTAGGTACAGGACCTACGAGCAGTACTTC.

J is TRBJ1-4 and V is TRBV27, with 7 nucleotides matching TRBD1. The germline V gene has CDR1 MNHEY and CDR2 SMNVEV (reference sequence). V was clipped by 9 bases and J by 4 bases; unmatched bases: 11. The CDR3 has 15 amino acids. The CDR3 loop reads CASKIQGQFNEKLFF. The CDR3 DNA reads as TGTGCCAGTAAGATCCAGGGACAGTTTAATGAAAAACTGTTTTTT. Using reference TRBV27 and TRBJ1-4 for the parts outside the CDR3, the full variable domain is EAQVTQNPRYLITVTGKKLTVTCSQNMNHEYMSWYRQDPGLGLRQIYYSMNVEVTDKGDVPEGYKVSRKEKRNFPLILESPSPNQTSLYFCASKIQGQFNEKLFFGSGTQLSVL.

The chain couples TRBV19 to TRBJ1-1; D gene uncertain. The V end lost 4 bases, the J end lost 3 bases, and 12 bases lay between the germline ends. Germline V gene lookup returns CDR1 LNHDA and CDR2 SQIVND (reference sequence). The CDR3 runs to 14 residues. In DNA form, the CDR3 reads TGTGCCAGTAGTACCCACGGGCGGGACACTGAAGCTTTCTTT. Its translation is CASSTHGRDTEAFF.

The chain recombines TRBV5-4 with TRBJ2-4; TRBD2 is a possible D gene (5 bases). CDR1 is SGHNT, CDR2 YYREEE, per germline (reference sequence). This CDR3 comprises 13 residues. Trimming left V 2 bases short and J 5 bases short, with 8 bases between. The CDR3 region has the DNA TGTGCCAGCAGCTTCCCCGGGGAAAACATTCAGTACTTC. It codes for CASSFPGENIQYF.

The gene calls are TRBV4-1 and TRBJ2-2; 10 bases are shared with TRBD1. V lost 3 bases to trimming and J lost 3 bases; unmatched junction nucleotides: 10. CDR1 and CDR2 (germline): MGHRA, YSYEKL. This CDR3 has 18 amino acids. CDR3 sequence reads: CASSQTGGAGADTGELFF. In nucleotides, the CDR3 is TGCGCCAGCAGCCAGACAGGGGGCGCAGGTGCCGACACCGGGGAGCTGTTTTTT.

This chain links TRBV6-6 with TRBJ1-5; no clear D. V lost 4 bases to trimming and J lost 5 bases, with 6 bases between them. Germline values: CDR1 MNHNY, CDR2 SVGAGI (reference sequence). This CDR3 is built from 12 residues. The CDR3 DNA sequence: TGTGCCAGCAGTTTATTAGATCAGCCCCAGCATTTT. Translated: CASSLLDQPQHF.

The CDR3 loop is CASSQDYYEKLFF. As DNA, the CDR3 is TGTGCCAGCAGCCAAGACTATTATGAAAAACTGTTTTTT. This sequence joins TRBV3-1 (or the pseudogene TRBV3-2) and TRBJ1-4; D gene unclear. Trimming cost V 0 bases and J 6 bases, with 5 bases left between them. Germline V lookup: CDR1 LGHDT, CDR2 YNNKEL (reference sequence). This CDR3 has 13 residues.

Here the CDR3 reads CASSRGGHNEKLFF. Here the CDR3 DNA reads TGTGCCAGCAGCCGCGGGGGGCATAATGAAAAACTGTTTTTT. The chain employs TRBV27 and TRBJ1-4; tentative D call: TRBD1 (6 bases). Trimming shortened V by 6 bases and J by 4 bases, and 12 bases separated the two germline ends. Per germline, CDR1 MNHEY and CDR2 SMNVEV (reference sequence). The CDR3 spans 14 residues.

This sequence joins TRBV6-1 and TRBJ1-2; tentative D call: TRBD1 (5 bases). From germline, CDR1 is MNHNS and CDR2 SASEGT. V was clipped by 1 base and J by 7 bases, with 16 bases between them. This CDR3 has 15 residues. CDR3 coding DNA: TGTGCCAGCAGTGAAGTTGGGTGGGGGGTCGGTGGCTACACCTTC. Its translation: CASSEVGWGVGGYTF.

V is TRBV28 and J is TRBJ2-7; 10 bases agree with TRBD1. There are 15 residues in the CDR3. J was trimmed by 2 bases and V by 6 bases; bases with no gene match: 7. Per germline, CDR1 MDHEN and CDR2 SYDVKM. The DNA of the CDR3 is TGTGCCAGCAGCCTGGCCGACAGGGGGCCCTACGAGCAGTACGTC. The encoded protein is CASSLADRGPYEQYV.

Worth noting for this clone: Other nucleotide sequences in the sample specify the same CDR3. V usage is TRBV27 and J usage is TRBJ1-6, with D unresolved. Germline V CDR1 and CDR2: MNHEY, SMNVEV (reference sequence). V lost 3 bases and J 7 bases, leaving 4 bases between the germline ends. CDR3 length: 12 amino acids. The CDR3 reads CASSFQNSPLHF. The CDR3 region has the DNA TGTGCCAGCAGTTTTCAAAATTCACCCCTCCACTTT.

The V call is TRBV12-3 or TRBV12-4, the J call TRBJ1-1; possible D gene TRBD1, 6 bases. V was shortened by 6 bases and J by 10 bases, with 18 bases between the two germline ends. The CDR3 sequence is 13 residues long. The CDR3 loop is CASRPSGGALAFF. CDR3 DNA sequence: TGTGCCAGCAGGCCCTCGGGGGGGGCACTAGCTTTCTTT.